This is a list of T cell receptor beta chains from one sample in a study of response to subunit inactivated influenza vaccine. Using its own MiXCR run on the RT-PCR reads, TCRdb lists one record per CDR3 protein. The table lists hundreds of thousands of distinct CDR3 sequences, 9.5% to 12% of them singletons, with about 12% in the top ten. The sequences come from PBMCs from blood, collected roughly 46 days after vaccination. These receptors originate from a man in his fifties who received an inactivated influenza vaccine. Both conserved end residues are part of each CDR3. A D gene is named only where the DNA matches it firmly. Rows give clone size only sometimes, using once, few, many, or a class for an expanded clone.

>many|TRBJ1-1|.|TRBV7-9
TGCGCCAGCAGCTTATCCGGGAACACTGAAGCTTTCTTT
CASSLSGNTEAFF
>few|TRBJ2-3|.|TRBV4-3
TGCGCCAGCAGCCAAGTGGGGGCTCGTTGGGCGGTGGATACGCAGTATTTT
CASSQVGARWAVDTQYF
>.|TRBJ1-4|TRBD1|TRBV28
TGTGCCAGCAGTTCGGGACAGTGGGGTTCAACTAATGAAAAACTGTTTTTT
CASSSGQWGSTNEKLFF
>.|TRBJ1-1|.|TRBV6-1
TGTGCCAGCAGTGAAGAGGGTATGAACACTGAAGCTTTCTTT
CASSEEGMNTEAFF
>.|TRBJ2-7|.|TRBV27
TGTGCCAGCAGTTTACTTGCTTGGGGGACGGCAGTCGAGCAGTACTTC
CASSLLAWGTAVEQYF
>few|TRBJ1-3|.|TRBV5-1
TGCGCCAGCAGCTTGGAAGGATTCTCTGGAAACACCATATATTTT
CASSLEGFSGNTIYF
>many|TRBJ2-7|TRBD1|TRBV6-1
TGTGCCAGCACGAGGGACAGTTCCTCCTACGAGCAGTACTTC
CASTRDSSSYEQYF
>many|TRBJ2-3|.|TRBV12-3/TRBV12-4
TGTGCCAGCAGTCCCCCCAGACGCACAGATACGCAGTATTTT
CASSPPRRTDTQYF
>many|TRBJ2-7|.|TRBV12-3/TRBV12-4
TGTGCCAGCAGTTTACGTCGAAGTAGCAGCGAGCAGTACTTC
CASSLRRSSSEQYF
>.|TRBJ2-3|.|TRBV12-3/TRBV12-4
TGTGCCAGCAGTTTGGGGGGAATAACGCAGTATTTT
CASSLGGITQYF
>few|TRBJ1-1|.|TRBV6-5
TGTGCCAGCAGTTGGGACACCCGAGGGACTGAAGCTTTCTTT
CASSWDTRGTEAFF
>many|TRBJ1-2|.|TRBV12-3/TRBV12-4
TGTGCCAGCAGTTTGCGGGAAGAGTATGGCTACACCTTC
CASSLREEYGYTF
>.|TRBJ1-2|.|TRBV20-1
TGCAGTGCTCAGAATATAGGCTATGGCTACACCTTC
CSAQNIGYGYTF
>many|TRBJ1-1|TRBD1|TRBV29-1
TGCAGCATTTTAGACAGGGAGCGGGCGAACACTGAAGCTTTCTTT
CSILDRERANTEAFF
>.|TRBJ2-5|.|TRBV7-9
TGTGCCAGCAGCCCTGGGGGGACCCAAGAGACCCAGTACTTC
CASSPGGTQETQYF
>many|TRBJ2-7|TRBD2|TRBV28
TGTGCCAGCAGTACCCTTTGGCGGGAGAGTTACGAGCAGTACTTC
CASSTLWRESYEQYF
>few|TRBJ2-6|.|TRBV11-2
TGTGCCAGCAGCAGGCGTCCTCTCAACCTCTCTGGGGCCAACGTCCTGACTTTC
CASSRRPLNLSGANVLTF
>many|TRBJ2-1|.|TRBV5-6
TGTGCCAGCAACACCGGCCGGAGGAGCTTTTGGAATGAGCAGTTCTTC
CASNTGRRSFWNEQFF
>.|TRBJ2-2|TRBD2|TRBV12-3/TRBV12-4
TGTGCCAGCAGGTTCGGACTCGGGACTAGCGGGGCAATGAACACCGGGGAGCTGTTTTTT
CASRFGLGTSGAMNTGELFF
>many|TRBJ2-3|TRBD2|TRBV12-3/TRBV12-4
TGTGCCAGCAGCCCAGGACTAGCGGGACAGGAGGATACGCAGTATTTT
CASSPGLAGQEDTQYF
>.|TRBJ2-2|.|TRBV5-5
TGTGCCAGCAGCATCGGGACTTCTAACACCGGGGAGCTGTTTTTT
CASSIGTSNTGELFF
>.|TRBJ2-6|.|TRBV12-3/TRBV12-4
TGTGCCAGCAGGGGGGGGCGGGCCAACGTCCTGACTTTC
CASRGGRANVLTF
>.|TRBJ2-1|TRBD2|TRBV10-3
TGTGCCATCAGTGACTCTCGGACTAGCGGATTGGGTGAGCAGTTCTTC
CAISDSRTSGLGEQFF
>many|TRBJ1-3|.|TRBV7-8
TGTGCCAGCAGCTTAGCCAGACTGTGGGCCGGGGCCGGAAACACCATATATTTT
CASSLARLWAGAGNTIYF
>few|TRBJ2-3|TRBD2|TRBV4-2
TGTGCCAGCAGGCTGACTAGCGGGAGGGTGACAGATACGCAGTATTTT
CASRLTSGRVTDTQYF
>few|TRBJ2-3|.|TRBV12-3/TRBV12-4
TGTGCCAGCAGTTTATTAGGAAATTCAGATACGCAGTATTTT
CASSLLGNSDTQYF
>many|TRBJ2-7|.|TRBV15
TGTGCCACCAGCAGACTAGCGAACCCCTACGAGCAGTACTTC
CATSRLANPYEQYF
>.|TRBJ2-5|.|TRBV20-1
TGCAGTGCTAGATCCAGTACGCTGAGGGAGACCCAGTACTTC
CSARSSTLRETQYF
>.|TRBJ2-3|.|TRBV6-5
TGTGCCAGCAGTTACTTCCAGGGGACATCAGATACGCAGTATTTT
CASSYFQGTSDTQYF
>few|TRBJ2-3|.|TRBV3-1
TGTGCCAGCAGCCAGCTTGGACGGGGCCGGGCGGAGACGCAGTATTTT
CASSQLGRGRAETQYF
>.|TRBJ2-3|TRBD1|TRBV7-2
TGTGCCAGCAGCACAGGGGTCGGTGATACGCAGTATTTT
CASSTGVGDTQYF
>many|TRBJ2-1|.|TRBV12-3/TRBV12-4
TGTGCCAGCAGTTTTGGCTGGCTTTCTTCCCCCAATGAGCAGTTCTTC
CASSFGWLSSPNEQFF
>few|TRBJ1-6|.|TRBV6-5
TGTGCCAGCAGTTACGTTTCACGGTTCGACTCACCCCTCCACTTT
CASSYVSRFDSPLHF
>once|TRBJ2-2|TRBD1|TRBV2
TGTGCCAGCAGTGCCGACAGGGTGAACACCGGGGAGCTGTTTTTT
CASSADRVNTGELFF
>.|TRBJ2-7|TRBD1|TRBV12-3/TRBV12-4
TGTGCCAGCAGCCCGGACAGGAGAGGGGAGCAGTACTTC
CASSPDRRGEQYF
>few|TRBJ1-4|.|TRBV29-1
TGCAGCGTTGCCGACAGCCCTAATGAAAAACTGTTTTTT
CSVADSPNEKLFF
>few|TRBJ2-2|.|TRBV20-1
TGCAGTGCCATGGCCGGGGAGCTGTTTTTT
CSAMAGELFF
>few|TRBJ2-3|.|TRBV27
TGTGCCAGCAGTTTCCTCCCGGACAGAGGGAGGGCAGATACGCAGTATTTT
CASSFLPDRGRADTQYF
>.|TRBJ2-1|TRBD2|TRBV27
TGTGCCAGCAGTTCCTACTTAAGCGGGGCACACAATGAGCAGTTCTTC
CASSSYLSGAHNEQFF
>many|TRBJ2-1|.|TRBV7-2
TGTGCCAGCAGCTTGAGGGACACCTCCGGGGGGGAGCAGTTCTTC
CASSLRDTSGGEQFF
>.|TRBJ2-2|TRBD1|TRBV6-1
TGTGCCAGTGCACGACAGGGCGGAGACACCGGGGAGCTGTTTTTT
CASARQGGDTGELFF
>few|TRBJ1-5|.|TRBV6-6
TGTGCCAGCAGTCAGGACGTTTCTCAGCCCCAGCATTTT
CASSQDVSQPQHF
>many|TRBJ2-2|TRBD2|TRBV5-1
TGCGCCAGCAGCTTGGTTTGGTCTAGCGGGACCGGGGAGCTGTTTTTT
CASSLVWSSGTGELFF
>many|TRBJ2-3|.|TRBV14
TGTGCCAGCAGCCAATCTCGGGGCCTTAGCACAGATACGCAGTATTTT
CASSQSRGLSTDTQYF
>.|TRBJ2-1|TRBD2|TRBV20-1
TGCAGTGCTAGAGATCGGGGACTAGAAAAAGCGAATGAGCAGTTCTTC
CSARDRGLEKANEQFF
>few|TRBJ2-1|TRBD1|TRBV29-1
TGCAGCGTTGCCCATCTGACAGGGGGCCTCTACAATGAGCAGTTCTTC
CSVAHLTGGLYNEQFF
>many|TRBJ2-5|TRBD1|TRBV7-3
TGTGCCAGCAGCTTGACCAGGGGGGAGACCCAGTACTTC
CASSLTRGETQYF
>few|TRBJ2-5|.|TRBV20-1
TGCAGTGCCTCACGGACGGCAGAAGAGACCCAGTACTTC
CSASRTAEETQYF
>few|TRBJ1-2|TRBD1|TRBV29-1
TGCAGCGTTGCCGACAGGGTGACCTATGGCTACACCTTC
CSVADRVTYGYTF
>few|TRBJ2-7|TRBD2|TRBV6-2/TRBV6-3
TGTGCCAGCAGTTGGACTAGCGGGTCTGGTGAGCAGTACTTC
CASSWTSGSGEQYF
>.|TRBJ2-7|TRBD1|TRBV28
TGTGCCAGCAGTTGGTCCGGACAGGGAAGGGGCGAGCAGTACTTC
CASSWSGQGRGEQYF
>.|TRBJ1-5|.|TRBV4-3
TGCGCCAGCAGCCAAGATCTCGGCAGTACCTCTCAGCCCCAGCATTTT
CASSQDLGSTSQPQHF
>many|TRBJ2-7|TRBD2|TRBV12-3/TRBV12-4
TGTGCCAGCAGCTCCGGAGGGAGGGCCAACTTC
CASSSGGRANF
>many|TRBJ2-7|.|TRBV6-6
TGTGCCAGCAGTGCCGGCGGCTCCTACGAGCAGTACTTC
CASSAGGSYEQYF
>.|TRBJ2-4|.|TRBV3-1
TGTGCCAGCAGCCAAGGGATCACCCTAAACATTCAGTACTTC
CASSQGITLNIQYF